This T cell receptor (beta chain) appears in the sequencing data of a study of early T cells in non-severe SARS-CoV-2 infection. Study-level background: The input, bulk RNA from unsorted whole blood, was sequenced, and chains were unpaired. Findings of the study overall: Anti-spike CD8 specificities were favored by VDJdb matching, whose results missed private and CD4 specificities.

In its sample, this clonotype was seen many times. As yet, its antigen is unknown. The CDR3 totals 16 residues. V lost 2 bases, J lost 2 bases, and 15 bases lay in between. Germline lookup yields CDR1 MGHRA and CDR2 YSYEKL. Individual cDNA molecules were tagged with unique molecular identifiers. MiXCR, applied by TCRdb to the 5' RACE reads, yields one record per CDR3 protein. The sample lists about 50,000 distinct CDR3 sequences, roughly 6.5% occurring once. The chain couples TRBV4-1 to TRBJ1-2; tentatively, D is TRBD1 (6 bases). The clonotype comes from an adult who was a healthcare worker with PCR-confirmed SARS-CoV-2 infection or an uninfected control (not recorded which). The material was whole blood, obtained at baseline. The CDR3 nucleotides are TGCGCCAGCAGCCAAAAACAGGGCGACCTGAACTATGGCTACACCTTC. Its protein product is CASSQKQGDLNYGYTF.